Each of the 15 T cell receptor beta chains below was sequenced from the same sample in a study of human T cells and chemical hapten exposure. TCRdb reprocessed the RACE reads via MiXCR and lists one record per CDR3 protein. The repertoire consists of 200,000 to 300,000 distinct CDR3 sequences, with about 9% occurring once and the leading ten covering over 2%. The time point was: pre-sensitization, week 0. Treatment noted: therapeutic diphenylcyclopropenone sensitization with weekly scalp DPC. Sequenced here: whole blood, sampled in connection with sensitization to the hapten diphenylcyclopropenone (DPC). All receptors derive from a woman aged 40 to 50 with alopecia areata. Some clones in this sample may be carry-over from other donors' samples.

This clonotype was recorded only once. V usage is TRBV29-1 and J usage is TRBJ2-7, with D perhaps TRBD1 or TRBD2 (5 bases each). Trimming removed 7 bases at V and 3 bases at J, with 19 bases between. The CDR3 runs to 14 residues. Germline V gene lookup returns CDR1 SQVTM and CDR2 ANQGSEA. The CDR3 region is CSATGGSSLYEQYF. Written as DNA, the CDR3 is TGCAGCGCCACTGGGGGAAGTTCCCTCTACGAGCAGTACTTC.

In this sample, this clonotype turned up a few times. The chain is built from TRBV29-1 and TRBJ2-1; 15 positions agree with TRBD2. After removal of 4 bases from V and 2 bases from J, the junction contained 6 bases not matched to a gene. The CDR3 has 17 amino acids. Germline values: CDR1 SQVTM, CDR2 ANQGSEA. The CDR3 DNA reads TGCAGCGTTGCCACAGGGACTAGCGGGAGGACCTACAATGAGCAGTTCTTC. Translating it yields CSVATGTSGRTYNEQFF.

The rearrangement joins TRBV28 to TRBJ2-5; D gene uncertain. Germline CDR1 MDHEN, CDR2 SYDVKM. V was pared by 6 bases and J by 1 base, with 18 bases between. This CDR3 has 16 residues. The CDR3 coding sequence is TGTGCCAGCAGACTCGGCGGCGGCCAGACCCAAGAGACCCAGTACTTC. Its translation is CASRLGGGQTQETQYF. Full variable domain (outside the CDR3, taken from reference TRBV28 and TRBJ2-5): DVKVTQSSRYLVKRTGEKVFLECVQDMDHENMFWYRQDPGLGLRLIYFSYDVKMKEKGDIPEGYSVSREKKERFSLILESASTNQTSMYLCASRLGGGQTQETQYFGPGTRLLVL.

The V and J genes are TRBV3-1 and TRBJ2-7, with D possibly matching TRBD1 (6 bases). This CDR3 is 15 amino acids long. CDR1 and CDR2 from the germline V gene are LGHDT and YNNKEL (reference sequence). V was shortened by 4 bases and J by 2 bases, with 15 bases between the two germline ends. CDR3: CASSRVGAQPYEQYF. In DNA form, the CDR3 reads TGTGCCAGCAGCCGGGTGGGGGCCCAACCCTACGAGCAGTACTTC.

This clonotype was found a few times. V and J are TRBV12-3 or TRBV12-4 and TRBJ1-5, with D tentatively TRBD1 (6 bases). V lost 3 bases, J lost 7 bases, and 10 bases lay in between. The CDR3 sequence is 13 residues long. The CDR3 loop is CASSFGGEQPQHF. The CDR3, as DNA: TGTGCCAGCAGTTTCGGGGGCGAGCAGCCCCAGCATTTT.

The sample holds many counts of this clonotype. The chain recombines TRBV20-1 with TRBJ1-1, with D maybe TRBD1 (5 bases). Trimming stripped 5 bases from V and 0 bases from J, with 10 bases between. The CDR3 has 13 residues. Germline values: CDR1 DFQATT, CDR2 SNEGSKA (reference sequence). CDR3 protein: CSARGPMNTEAFF. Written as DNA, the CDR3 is TGCAGTGCTCGGGGACCGATGAACACTGAAGCTTTCTTT.

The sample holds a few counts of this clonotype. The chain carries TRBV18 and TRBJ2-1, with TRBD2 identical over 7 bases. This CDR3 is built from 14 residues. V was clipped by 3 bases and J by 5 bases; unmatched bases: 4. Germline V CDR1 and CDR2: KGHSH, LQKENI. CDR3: CASSPPSGDNEQFF. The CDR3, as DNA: TGTGCCAGCTCACCGCCTAGCGGTGACAATGAGCAGTTCTTC.

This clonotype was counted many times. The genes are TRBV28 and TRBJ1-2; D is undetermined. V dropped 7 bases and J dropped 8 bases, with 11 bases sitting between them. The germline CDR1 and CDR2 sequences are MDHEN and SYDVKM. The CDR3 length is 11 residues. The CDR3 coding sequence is TGTGCCAGCACCCGAGGCGGCGGCTACACCTTC. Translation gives CASTRGGGYTF.

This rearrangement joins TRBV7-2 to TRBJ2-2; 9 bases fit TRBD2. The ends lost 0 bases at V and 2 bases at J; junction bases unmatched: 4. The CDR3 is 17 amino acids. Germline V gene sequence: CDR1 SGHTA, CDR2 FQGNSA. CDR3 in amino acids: CASSLAQLAGNTGELFF. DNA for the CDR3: TGTGCCAGCAGCTTAGCCCAGCTAGCGGGAAACACCGGGGAGCTGTTTTTT.

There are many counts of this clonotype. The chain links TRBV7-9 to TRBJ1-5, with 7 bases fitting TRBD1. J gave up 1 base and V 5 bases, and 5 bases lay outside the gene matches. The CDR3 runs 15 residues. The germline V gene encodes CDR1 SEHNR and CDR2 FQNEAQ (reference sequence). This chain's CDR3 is CASSGTGVSNQPQHF. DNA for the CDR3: TGTGCCAGCAGCGGTACAGGGGTGAGCAATCAGCCCCAGCATTTT.

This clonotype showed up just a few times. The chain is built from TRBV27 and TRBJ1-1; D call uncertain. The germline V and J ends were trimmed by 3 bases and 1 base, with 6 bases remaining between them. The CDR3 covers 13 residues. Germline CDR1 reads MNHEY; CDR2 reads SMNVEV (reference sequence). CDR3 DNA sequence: TGTGCCAGCAGTTTTGAGGAGAACACTGAAGCTTTCTTT. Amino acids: CASSFEENTEAFF.

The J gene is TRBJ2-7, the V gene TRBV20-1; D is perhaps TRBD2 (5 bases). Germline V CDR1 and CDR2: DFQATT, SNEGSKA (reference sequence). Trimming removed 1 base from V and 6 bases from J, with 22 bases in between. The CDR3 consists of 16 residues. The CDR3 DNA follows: TGCAGTGCTAGAGGCATCCCCCGGGGAAACCCTTCCGAGCAGTACTTC. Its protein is CSARGIPRGNPSEQYF.

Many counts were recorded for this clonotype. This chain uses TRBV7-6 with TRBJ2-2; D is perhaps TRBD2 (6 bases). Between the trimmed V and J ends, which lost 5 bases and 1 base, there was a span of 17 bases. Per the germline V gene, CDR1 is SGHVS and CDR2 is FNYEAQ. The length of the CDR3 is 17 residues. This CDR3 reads CASSPFTGTLNTGELFF. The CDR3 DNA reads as TGTGCCAGCAGCCCATTTACCGGGACTTTGAACACCGGGGAGCTGTTTTTT.

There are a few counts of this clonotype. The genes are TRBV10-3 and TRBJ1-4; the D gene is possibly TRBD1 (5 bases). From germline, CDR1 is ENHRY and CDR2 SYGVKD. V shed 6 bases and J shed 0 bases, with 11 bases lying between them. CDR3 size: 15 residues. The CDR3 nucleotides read TGTGCCATCAGAGATGGGGGTGCAACTAATGAAAAACTGTTTTTT. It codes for CAIRDGGATNEKLFF.

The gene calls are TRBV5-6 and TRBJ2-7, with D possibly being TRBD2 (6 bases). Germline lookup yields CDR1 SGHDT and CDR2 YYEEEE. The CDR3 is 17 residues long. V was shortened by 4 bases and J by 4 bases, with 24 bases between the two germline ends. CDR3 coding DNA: TGTGCCAGCAGCCCTGGAGGCCTGGAGGGGCCGAGGTACGAGCAGTACTTC. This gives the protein CASSPGGLEGPRYEQYF.